These 12 T cell receptor beta chains came from one sample sequenced in a study of cytomegalovirus exposure and HLA in healthy donors. Amplification used 60 Vbeta primers and 13 Jbeta primers. Profiling relied on immunoSEQ multiplex PCR, and the TCRdb table lists in-frame clones only, not all of them. Among approximately 120,000 clones listed, 75% to 85% were seen once. Specimen: PBMCs. These TCRs come from a man between 50 and 59 years old in good health and CMV-seronegative.

The CDR3 region is CASSEARDTEAFF. The CDR3 DNA sequence: TGTGCCAGCAGTGAAGCGCGGGACACTGAAGCTTTCTTT. The gene calls are TRBV6-1 and TRBJ1-1, with D unresolved. CDR1 and CDR2 from the germline V gene are MNHNS and SASEGT. The CDR3 loop spans 13 amino acids. The V and J ends lost 0 bases and 3 bases respectively, with 5 bases between them.

In this sample, this clone turned up once. This chain uses TRBV10-3 with TRBJ2-1; 8 bases map to TRBD2. V trimming: 10 bases; J trimming: 10 bases; junction bases outside the gene matches: 6. This CDR3 spans 11 amino acids. In germline, CDR1 is ENHRY, CDR2 SYGVKD. The CDR3, as DNA: TGTGCCACCGGGGGGGCCGGCGAGCAGTTCTTC. Its protein product is CATGGAGEQFF.

The chain uses TRBV19 and TRBJ2-5; 8 bases line up with TRBD1. V dropped 6 bases and J dropped 3; count of bases not matched to a gene: 3. The length of the CDR3 is 13 residues. In germline, CDR1 is LNHDA, CDR2 SQIVND (reference sequence). CDR3 in DNA: TGTGCCAGTAGCAGGGGGCGGGAAGAGACCCAGTACTTC. Its protein product is CASSRGREETQYF.

The chain is built from TRBV6-5 and TRBJ2-7; 7 bases are a match to TRBD1. CDR1 is MNHEY, CDR2 SVGAGI, per germline. The CDR3 has 13 residues. J gave up 3 bases and V 6 bases, and 5 bases lay outside the gene matches. CDR3: CASSQGQLYEQYF. The CDR3 DNA reads as TGTGCCAGCAGCCAGGGACAGCTCTACGAGCAGTACTTC.

V is TRBV7-2 and J is TRBJ2-1, with 9 nucleotides matching TRBD2. Germline CDR1 is SGHTA and CDR2 is FQGNSA. With 0 bases clipped from V and 2 bases from J, the junction kept 2 bases outside the gene matches. This CDR3 region has 16 residues. The CDR3 loop reads CASSLASGGPYNEQFF. DNA for the CDR3: TGTGCCAGCAGCTTAGCAAGCGGGGGGCCCTACAATGAGCAGTTCTTC.

This chain uses TRBV6-1 with TRBJ2-3; TRBD2 matches 7 bases. J gave up 4 bases and V 9 bases, and 10 bases lay outside the gene matches. The germline CDR1 and CDR2 sequences are MNHNS and SASEGT. The CDR3 totals 14 residues. CDR3 in DNA: TGTGCCAGTGGGGTGGGGGGGTCCCCAGATACGCAGTATTTT. Amino acid sequence: CASGVGGSPDTQYF.

This clone has only a few counts. The gene calls are TRBV7-2 and TRBJ2-2; the match to TRBD1 covers 9 bases. The CDR3 has 15 residues. Germline V gene data show CDR1 as SGHTA and CDR2 as FQGNSA. Germline trimming cut 6 bases from V and 8 bases from J; bases unmatched to any gene: 10. For the CDR3, the DNA is TGTGCCAGCAGTTCCGGGACAGGGTCATTGGGGGAGCTGTTTTTT. The encoded protein is CASSSGTGSLGELFF. Supplemented by reference TRBV7-2 and TRBJ2-2, the full variable domain reads GAGVSQSPSNKVTEKGKDVELRCDPISGHTALYWYRQSLGQGLEFLIYFQGNSAPDKSGLPSDRFSAERTGGSVSTLTIQRTQQEDSAVYLCASSSGTGSLGELFFGEGSRLTVL.

J is TRBJ1-3 and V is TRBV28; D unresolved. The V end lost 5 bases, the J end lost 6 bases, and 14 bases lay between the germline ends. The germline V gene has CDR1 MDHEN and CDR2 SYDVKM. The CDR3 is made up of 14 amino acids. The CDR3 bases are TGTGCCAGCAGTCCACCGTCCACAGAAAACACCATATATTTT. Encoded protein: CASSPPSTENTIYF.

The chain recombines TRBV21-1 with TRBJ2-2; TRBD1, as called in the table, went unchecked against the DNA. TRBV21-1 is a listed pseudogene. The CDR3 is made up of 15 amino acids. CDR3 loop: CASSKGYRHTGELFF. In DNA, the CDR3 is TGTGCCAGCAGCAAAGGTTACAGGCACACCGGGGAGCTGTTTTTT.

This sequence joins TRBV6-6 and TRBJ1-6; D uncertain. Germline CDR1 reads MNHNY; CDR2 reads SVGAGI (reference sequence). Trimming pared 7 bases from V and 7 bases from J, leaving 14 bases between. The CDR3 extends over 14 amino acids. As DNA, the CDR3 is TGTGCCAGCAATCCTATGACCGGGAATTCACCCCTCCACTTT. It translates to CASNPMTGNSPLHF.

This clone was seen a few times. The V gene is TRBV7-9, the J gene TRBJ2-1, with D unclear. The V gene lost 7 bases and the J gene lost 0 bases, with 13 bases spanning the gap. The CDR3 has 15 residues. The germline gives CDR1 SEHNR, CDR2 FQNEAQ (reference sequence). The CDR3 coding sequence is TGTGCCAGCACCCAAGATTGGAGCTCCTACAATGAGCAGTTCTTC. Its translation: CASTQDWSSYNEQFF.

The chain joins TRBV4-1 to TRBJ1-5; D may be TRBD1 (5 bases). V was clipped by 1 base and J by 4 bases, with 14 bases between them. The CDR3 extends over 16 amino acids. CDR1 and CDR2 (germline): MGHRA, YSYEKL. This CDR3 reads CASSQGGSLVNQPQHF. CDR3 bases: TGCGCCAGCAGCCAAGGGGGCAGTTTGGTAAATCAGCCCCAGCATTTT.